A selection of T cell receptor beta chains follows, all from one sample in a study of blood T cell repertoires in COVID-19. The data were produced by immunoSEQ multiplex PCR, yet TCRdb's version contains in-frame clones alone and is incomplete. This sample carries 270,000 or so clones, approximately 89% of them seen once, and the ten largest clones take 2.8%. Sequencing input: PBMCs or T cells enriched from blood (not recorded which). These receptors all come from a middle-aged man who had been exposed to COVID-19. CDR3s include the opening cysteine and the closing phenylalanine or tryptophan. Fields, in order: CDR3 protein, CDR3 DNA, J gene, V gene, D gene, clone size. A D gene is named only where the DNA matches it firmly. Where a row states a size, it is once, few, many or the class of an expanded clone; other rows omit it.

CDR3 protein: CASSLDARTGGHEQYF
CDR3 DNA: TGTGCCAGCAGCTTAGACGCCCGGACAGGGGGCCACGAGCAGTACTTC
J gene: TRBJ2-7
V gene: TRBV11-2
D gene: TRBD1
clone size: -

CDR3 protein: CATGEGISYEQYF
CDR3 DNA: TGTGCCACCGGGGAGGGAATAAGCTACGAGCAGTACTTC
J gene: TRBJ2-7
V gene: TRBV15
D gene: TRBD2
clone size: -

CDR3 protein: CASSGAGNGYTF
CDR3 DNA: TGTGCCAGCAGCGGGGCAGGGAATGGCTACACCTTC
J gene: TRBJ1-2
V gene: TRBV5-4
D gene: -
clone size: few

CDR3 protein: CASSVTSGRAGDTQYF
CDR3 DNA: TGTGCCAGCAGTGTGACTAGCGGGAGAGCGGGAGATACGCAGTATTTT
J gene: TRBJ2-3
V gene: TRBV6-4
D gene: TRBD2
clone size: -

CDR3 protein: CASSATLGGTEAFF
CDR3 DNA: TGTGCCAGCAGCGCGACACTCGGTGGAACTGAAGCTTTCTTT
J gene: TRBJ1-1
V gene: TRBV9
D gene: -
clone size: -

CDR3 protein: CASSLALDGVTQYF
CDR3 DNA: TGTGCCAGCAGCTTAGCACTAGATGGGGTTACGCAGTATTTT
J gene: TRBJ2-3
V gene: TRBV13
D gene: -
clone size: -

CDR3 protein: CASSAQGLDTEAFF
CDR3 DNA: TGTGCCAGCTCGGCTCAGGGGCTCGACACTGAAGCTTTCTTT
J gene: TRBJ1-1
V gene: TRBV18
D gene: -
clone size: few

CDR3 protein: CASSQESPAGGVEQFF
CDR3 DNA: TGTGCCAGCAGCCAAGAGAGCCCAGCGGGAGGGGTTGAGCAGTTCTTC
J gene: TRBJ2-1
V gene: TRBV4-2
D gene: TRBD2
clone size: -

CDR3 protein: CASSLDRFLNTGELFF
CDR3 DNA: TGCGCCAGCAGCTTGGACAGGTTCCTGAACACCGGGGAGCTGTTTTTT
J gene: TRBJ2-2
V gene: TRBV5-1
D gene: -
clone size: -

CDR3 protein: CASTPDRYGDTQYF
CDR3 DNA: TGTGCCAGCACGCCGGACAGGTATGGAGATACGCAGTATTTT
J gene: TRBJ2-3
V gene: TRBV27
D gene: TRBD1
clone size: -